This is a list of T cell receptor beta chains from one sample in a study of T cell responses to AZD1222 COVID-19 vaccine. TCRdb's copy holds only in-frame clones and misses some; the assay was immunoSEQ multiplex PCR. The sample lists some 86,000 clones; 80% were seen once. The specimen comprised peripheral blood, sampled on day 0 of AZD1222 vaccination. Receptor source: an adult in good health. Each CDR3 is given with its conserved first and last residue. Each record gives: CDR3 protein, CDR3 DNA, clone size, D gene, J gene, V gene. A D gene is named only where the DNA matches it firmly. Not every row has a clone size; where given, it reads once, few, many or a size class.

CASSSGNMNTEAFF TGTGCCAGCAGCTCGGGGAACATGAACACTGAAGCTTTCTTT - - TRBJ1-1 TRBV13
CASTSGGQGNNEQFF TGTGCCAGCACCTCTGGGGGACAGGGAAACAATGAGCAGTTCTTC once TRBD1 TRBJ2-1 TRBV6-5
CATSRSGQITDTQYF TGTGCCACCAGCAGATCGGGACAGATCACAGATACGCAGTATTTT - TRBD1 TRBJ2-3 TRBV15
CASSPGTGAGETQYF TGTGCCAGCAGCCCCGGGACAGGGGCGGGGGAGACCCAGTACTTC - TRBD1 TRBJ2-5 TRBV3-1/TRBV3-2
CATSARSDTQYF TGTGCCACCAGTGCAAGGTCAGATACGCAGTATTTT - - TRBJ2-3 TRBV24-1
CASSTRGGQAYGYTF TGTGCCAGCAGCACCCGGGGAGGCCAGGCCTATGGCTACACCTTC once - TRBJ1-2 TRBV5-8
CASSPLQGNTEAFF TGTGCCAGCAGCCCGTTACAGGGGAACACTGAAGCTTTCTTT - - TRBJ1-1 TRBV6-6
CASSRIAGDYGYTF TGTGCCAGCAGCCGCATCGCTGGGGACTATGGCTACACCTTC - - TRBJ1-2 TRBV3-1/TRBV3-2
CASSEGLYPRVEQYF TGTGCCAGCAGTGAGGGGCTTTATCCCCGGGTCGAGCAGTACTTC once - TRBJ2-7 TRBV25-1
CASSFGLDTQYF TGTGCCAGCAGCTTCGGCTTAGATACGCAGTATTTT - - TRBJ2-3 TRBV7-9
CASSWTSGGARKNIQYF TGTGCCAGCAGCTGGACTAGCGGGGGGGCCCGCAAAAACATTCAGTACTTC few TRBD2 TRBJ2-4 TRBV3-1/TRBV3-2
CASSIEGGTTEAFF TGTGCCAGTAGTATTGAGGGCGGGACCACTGAAGCTTTCTTT - - TRBJ1-1 TRBV19
CASRTEGLAGTDTQYF TGTGCCAGTAGAACTGAAGGACTAGCGGGCACAGATACGCAGTATTTT once TRBD2 TRBJ2-3 TRBV19
CASSQDMRARDEQYF TGTGCCAGCAGCCAAGATATGCGGGCGCGGGACGAGCAGTACTTC few - TRBJ2-7 TRBV14
CASSPELAAYEQYF TGTGCCAGCAGTCCAGAACTAGCGGCCTACGAGCAGTACTTC - TRBD2 TRBJ2-7 TRBV11-2
CASALRGQGAPGSYNEQFF TGTGCCAGCGCCCTGCGGGGACAGGGGGCGCCGGGTTCTTACAATGAGCAGTTCTTC - TRBD1 TRBJ2-1 TRBV11-2
CASSQEGQGSGYTF TGCGCCAGCAGCCAAGAGGGACAGGGAAGCGGCTACACCTTC - TRBD1 TRBJ1-2 TRBV4-1
CASSLGTVITGELFF TGTGCCAGCAGTCTCGGGACAGTGATCACCGGGGAGCTGTTTTTT - TRBD1 TRBJ2-2 TRBV11-2
CASSSGGATNEKLFF TGTGCCAGCAGTTCGGGGGGCGCAACTAATGAAAAACTGTTTTTT - - TRBJ1-4 TRBV28
CAIGGGTPHEQYF TGTGCCATCGGAGGAGGGACGCCCCACGAGCAGTACTTC many - TRBJ2-7 TRBV10-3
CSVGSLASNEQFF TGCAGCGTTGGTTCGCTAGCTTCCAATGAGCAGTTCTTC - - TRBJ2-1 TRBV29-1
CASSWSPGLAGVGNEQFF TGCGCCAGCAGCTGGAGCCCCGGACTAGCGGGAGTAGGCAATGAGCAGTTCTTC - TRBD2 TRBJ2-1 TRBV5-1
CASSARTGGNYGYTF TGTGCCAGCAGCGCCCGGACAGGGGGTAACTATGGCTACACCTTC - TRBD1 TRBJ1-2 TRBV2
CSATGTDFYEQYF TGCAGCGCAACCGGGACGGATTTCTACGAGCAGTACTTC - - TRBJ2-7 TRBV29-1
CASSEMEPTNSPLHF TGTGCCAGCAGTGAAATGGAGCCCACTAATTCACCCCTCCACTTT - - TRBJ1-6 TRBV2
CASSESGVTGELFF TGCGCCAGCAGTGAGTCGGGGGTTACCGGGGAGCTGTTTTTT - - TRBJ2-2 TRBV10-1
CASKTSGSNTGELFF TGTGCCAGCAAAACTAGCGGGAGTAACACCGGGGAGCTGTTTTTT - TRBD2 TRBJ2-2 TRBV2
CASRAPTEAFF TGTGCCAGCAGGGCCCCGACCGAAGCTTTCTTT - - TRBJ1-1 TRBV6-5
CSVGAGEETQYF TGCAGCGTTGGGGCGGGAGAAGAGACCCAGTACTTC - TRBD2 TRBJ2-5 TRBV29-1
CASSYQGQGAGNTIYF TGTGCCAGCAGTTACCAGGGACAGGGGGCAGGAAACACCATATATTTT - TRBD1 TRBJ1-3 TRBV6-5
CASSSQVGTEAFF TGTGCCAGCAGTTCCCAGGTAGGGACTGAAGCTTTCTTT - - TRBJ1-1 TRBV7-8
CASSLGQPTRNTGELFF TGCGCCAGCAGCTTGGGACAACCCACAAGGAACACCGGGGAGCTGTTTTTT few - TRBJ2-2 TRBV5-1
CASSTYVGTGQYF TGTGCCAGTAGTACCTACGTGGGGACTGGGCAGTACTTC - - TRBJ2-7 TRBV19
CASSKRTPLGLYF TGTGCCAGCAGCAAGAGAACACCTCTCGGTCTGTACTTC - - TRBJ2-7 TRBV6-5
CASSQVLQPEAFF TGTGCCAGCAGCCAAGTCCTCCAGCCTGAAGCTTTCTTT - - TRBJ1-1 TRBV5-4
CASKQTLRGGVGYEQYF TGTGCCAGCAAGCAGACGCTGCGGGGGGGCGTAGGATACGAGCAGTACTTC many TRBD2 TRBJ2-7 TRBV2
CASSQNPDEQFF TGTGCCAGCAGTCAAAATCCCGATGAGCAGTTCTTC - - TRBJ2-1 TRBV27
CASSAGQGSSYNSPLHF TGTGCCAGCAGCGCGGGACAGGGAAGCTCCTATAATTCACCCCTCCACTTT - TRBD1 TRBJ1-6 TRBV9
CASVEGGTEAFF TGTGCCAGCGTGGAGGGCGGTACTGAAGCTTTCTTT - - TRBJ1-1 TRBV12-3/TRBV12-4
CASRNSATGELFF TGTGCCAGCAGGAACAGCGCCACCGGGGAGCTGTTTTTT - - TRBJ2-2 TRBV7-8
CAWSGAQETQYF TGTGCCTGGAGCGGGGCGCAGGAGACCCAGTACTTC - - TRBJ2-5 TRBV30
CASSFSQGSYEQYF TGTGCCAGCAGTTTCTCGCAGGGGTCCTACGAGCAGTACTTC - - TRBJ2-7 TRBV28